One and the same sample provided the 20 T cell receptor beta chains below, sequenced in a study of T cells in tuberculosis. Only in-frame clones appear in the TCRdb table, and some are missing; sequencing was by immunoSEQ multiplex PCR. Of more than 35,000 clones in the sample, more than 90% are singletons; the top ten hold less than 9.5%. The sample comprised PBMCs. The receptor source for this set is a donor aged 10-29 years with latent tuberculosis or without tuberculosis infection.

The chain employs TRBV9 and TRBJ1-2; 8 bases are a match to TRBD1. The CDR3 contains 16 residues. V lost 0 bases to trimming and J lost 6 bases; unmatched junction nucleotides: 10. In germline, CDR1 is SGDLS, CDR2 YYNGEE. CDR3 residues: CASSVERQGAENGYTF. The CDR3 region has the DNA TGTGCCAGCAGCGTAGAACGGCAGGGGGCGGAGAATGGCTACACCTTC.

The rearrangement links TRBV27 to TRBJ2-7, with 11 bases lining up with TRBD2. The CDR3 covers 16 residues. CDR1 and CDR2 (germline): MNHEY, SMNVEV (reference sequence). V shed 2 bases, J shed 5 bases, and the junction held 8 bases outside the gene matches. The CDR3 sequence: CASSLELAGVGNEQYF. DNA of the CDR3: TGTGCCAGCAGTTTAGAACTAGCGGGAGTGGGAAACGAGCAGTACTTC.

The chain recombines TRBV7-2 with TRBJ1-2; D perhaps matches TRBD1 (6 bases). Germline lookup yields CDR1 SGHTA and CDR2 FQGNSA. There are 15 residues in the CDR3. V was trimmed by 4 bases and J by 4 bases, leaving 16 bases between them. This CDR3 is CASSSQGGRGYGYTF. The CDR3 DNA reads as TGTGCCAGCAGCTCCCAAGGGGGAAGGGGCTATGGCTACACCTTC.

This chain links TRBV29-1 with TRBJ2-3; 8 bases agree with TRBD1. The V gene's germline CDR1 is SQVTM and CDR2 ANQGSEA. The length of the CDR3 is 14 residues. The V gene end was trimmed by 8 bases and the J gene end by 1 base; junction bases not matched to a gene: 8. The CDR3 DNA follows: TGCAGCACCTCTGGACAGGGAGGCACAGATACGCAGTATTTT. Translated, it gives CSTSGQGGTDTQYF.

This sequence joins TRBV29-1 and TRBJ2-2; no clear D gene. Per germline, CDR1 SQVTM and CDR2 ANQGSEA. There are 11 residues in the CDR3. V shed 8 bases and J shed 5 bases, with 9 bases lying between them. Written as DNA, the CDR3 is TGCAGCATTGCCGGTACCGGGGAGCTGTTTTTT. Translating gives CSIAGTGELFF.

This chain uses TRBV10-3 with TRBJ2-7, with 7 positions matching TRBD2. Germline V gives CDR1 ENHRY, CDR2 SYGVKD. The CDR3 spans 15 residues. V lost 2 bases to trimming and J lost 2 bases; unmatched junction nucleotides: 6. CDR3 loop: CAISEGAGETYEQYF. The CDR3 nucleotides are TGTGCCATCAGTGAGGGGGCGGGAGAAACCTACGAGCAGTACTTC.

CDR3: CASSTGLADNTGELFF. The CDR3 bases are TGTGCCAGCAGTACGGGACTAGCGGACAACACCGGGGAGCTGTTTTTT. The rearrangement links TRBV6-4 to TRBJ2-2, with 11 positions matching TRBD2. V shed 5 bases and J 2 bases; nucleotides not matched to a gene: 4. Germline CDR1 reads MRHNA; CDR2 reads SNTAGT. The CDR3 is 16 amino acids.

The CDR3 reads CSVVGFSSYNEQFF. CDR3 sequence (DNA): TGCAGCGTTGTTGGCTTCAGCTCCTACAATGAGCAGTTCTTC. This chain uses TRBV29-1 with TRBJ2-1; D not resolved. CDR1 and CDR2 (germline): SQVTM, ANQGSEA. The CDR3 length is 14 residues. Trimming left V 4 bases short and J 0 bases short, with 10 bases between.

V usage is TRBV4-1 and J usage is TRBJ2-6; perhaps TRBD2 as D (5 bases). This CDR3 has 20 amino acids. V dropped 2 bases and J dropped 2 bases, with 22 bases sitting between them. Germline CDR1 MGHRA, CDR2 YSYEKL. The CDR3 reads CASSQLGGVRAKTGANVLTF. DNA of the CDR3: TGCGCCAGCAGCCAATTAGGTGGGGTGAGGGCTAAAACTGGGGCCAACGTCCTGACTTTC.

The chain links TRBV6-6 to TRBJ1-2; the D gene is possibly TRBD1 (5 bases). The CDR3 is 16 amino acids. Germline V gene data show CDR1 as MNHNY and CDR2 as SVGAGI (reference sequence). Trimming left V 2 bases short and J 1 base short, with 14 bases between. As DNA, the CDR3 is TGTGCCAGCAGTTACCCCCCCCGCCAGGGTAACTATGGCTACACCTTC. It yields the protein CASSYPPRQGNYGYTF.

CDR3 loop: CASSLVGQGRLEQYF. The DNA for the CDR3 is TGTGCCAGCAGTTTGGTCGGACAGGGGAGGCTCGAGCAGTACTTC. The V gene is TRBV27, the J gene TRBJ2-7, with TRBD1 matching over 9 bases. This CDR3 spans 15 amino acids. Looked up from germline, CDR1 is MNHEY and CDR2 is SMNVEV (reference sequence). The V gene end was trimmed by 3 bases and the J gene end by 6 bases; junction bases not matched to a gene: 9.

The chain employs TRBV30 and TRBJ2-1; no clear D. CDR3 length equals 11 residues. Germline CDR1 reads GTSNPN; CDR2 reads SVGIG (reference sequence). The CDR3 DNA is TGTGCTGCGACTCCCCTAAATGAGCAGTTCTTC. This codes for CAATPLNEQFF. Using reference TRBV30 and TRBJ2-1 for the parts outside the CDR3, the full variable domain is SQTIHQWPATLVQPVGSPLSLECTVEGTSNPNLYWYRQAAGRGLQLLFYSVGIGQISSEVPQNLSASRPQDRQFILSSKKLLLSDSGFYLCAATPLNEQFFGPGTRLTVL.

This clone has more than one count but fewer than ten. The chain couples TRBV6-5 to TRBJ2-7; 8 bases are a match to TRBD1. The V gene's germline CDR1 is MNHEY and CDR2 SVGAGI. CDR3 length: 12 residues. V trimming: 8 bases; J trimming: 2 bases; junction bases outside the gene matches: 2. The CDR3 region has the DNA TGTGCCAGCTCGACAGGGGCCTACGAGCAGTACTTC. Protein product: CASSTGAYEQYF.

The genes are TRBV25-1 and TRBJ1-3; D is unclear. With 6 bases removed from V and 0 bases from J, the gap between germline ends came to 12 bases. The CDR3 runs 15 residues. Looked up from germline, CDR1 is MGHDK and CDR2 is SYGVNS. Here the CDR3 DNA reads TGTGCCAGCAGCGGCTATTGGGCCTCTGGAAACACCATATATTTT. Amino acid sequence: CASSGYWASGNTIYF.

The gene calls are TRBV14 and TRBJ2-4; 13 nucleotides align to TRBD2. CDR3 length: 19 amino acids. Germline CDR1 reads SGHDN; CDR2 reads FVKESK. The junction had 8 bases not matched to a gene; V was cut back by 3 bases and J by 0 bases. This CDR3 reads CASSQTGTSGALAKNIQYF. The CDR3 DNA is TGTGCCAGCAGCCAGACCGGGACTAGCGGGGCTCTAGCCAAAAACATTCAGTACTTC. Supplemented by reference TRBV14 and TRBJ2-4, the full variable domain reads EAGVTQFPSHSVIEKGQTVTLRCDPISGHDNLYWYRRVMGKEIKFLLHFVKESKQDESGMPNNRFLAERTGGTYSTLKVQPAELEDSGVYFCASSQTGTSGALAKNIQYFGAGTRLSVL.

This clone occurred a few times. The V call is TRBV9, the J call TRBJ1-2; D is ambiguous. This CDR3 contains 17 residues. Trimming pared 3 bases from V and 3 bases from J, leaving 21 bases between. Germline loops: CDR1 SGDLS, CDR2 YYNGEE. The chain's CDR3 is CASSEEGGHFGDYGYTF. DNA for the CDR3: TGTGCCAGCAGCGAGGAGGGTGGGCATTTTGGGGACTATGGCTACACCTTC. Complete variable domain (other parts from reference TRBV9 and TRBJ1-2): DSGVTQTPKHLITATGQRVTLRCSPRSGDLSVYWYQQSLDQGLQFLIQYYNGEERAKGNILERFSAQQFPDLHSELNLSSLELGDSALYFCASSEEGGHFGDYGYTFGSGTRLTVV.

Concerning this clone itself: The conserved final phenylalanine or tryptophan is absent from the CDR3, which likely points to a read error. The DNA is omitted, as the CDR3 cannot be located on it reliably, and the CDR3 follows TCRdb's listing. This rearrangement joins TRBV30 to TRBJ2-3; the table names TRBD2, a call not compared with the DNA. Inclusive of both ends, the CDR3 amounts to 12 amino acids. CDR1 is GTSNPN and CDR2 is SVGIG in the germline V gene (reference sequence). CDR3 amino acids: CAWSVGTSGSNL.

CDR3 in DNA: TGCGCCAGCAGCCAAGGGCTAGCGGGGGCGTGGGAGCAGTACTTC. Amino acid sequence: CASSQGLAGAWEQYF. The rearrangement links TRBV4-1 to TRBJ2-7; TRBD2 agrees at 10 bases. The J segment lost 7 bases and the V segment lost 1 base, leaving 7 bases of the junction unmatched. Per the germline V gene, CDR1 is MGHRA and CDR2 is YSYEKL. The CDR3 runs 15 residues.

The rearrangement uses TRBV19 and TRBJ1-4; D might be TRBD1 (6 bases). Trimming shortened V by 6 bases and J by 4 bases, and 15 bases separated the two germline ends. This CDR3 spans 15 amino acids. Per the germline V gene, CDR1 is LNHDA and CDR2 is SQIVND (reference sequence). CDR3 sequence reads: CASSLFGTNNEKLFF. The CDR3 DNA is TGTGCCAGTAGCCTTTTTGGGACAAATAATGAAAAACTGTTTTTT.

The CDR3 spells CASSLSQGTGELFF. In nucleotides, the CDR3 is TGTGCCAGCAGTTTATCGCAGGGGACCGGGGAGCTGTTTTTT. The rearrangement joins TRBV27 to TRBJ2-2, with a tentative D call TRBD1 (6 bases). This CDR3 has 14 amino acids. Germline CDR1 and CDR2: MNHEY and SMNVEV (reference sequence). V lost 0 bases to trimming and J lost 5 bases, with 7 bases between them.